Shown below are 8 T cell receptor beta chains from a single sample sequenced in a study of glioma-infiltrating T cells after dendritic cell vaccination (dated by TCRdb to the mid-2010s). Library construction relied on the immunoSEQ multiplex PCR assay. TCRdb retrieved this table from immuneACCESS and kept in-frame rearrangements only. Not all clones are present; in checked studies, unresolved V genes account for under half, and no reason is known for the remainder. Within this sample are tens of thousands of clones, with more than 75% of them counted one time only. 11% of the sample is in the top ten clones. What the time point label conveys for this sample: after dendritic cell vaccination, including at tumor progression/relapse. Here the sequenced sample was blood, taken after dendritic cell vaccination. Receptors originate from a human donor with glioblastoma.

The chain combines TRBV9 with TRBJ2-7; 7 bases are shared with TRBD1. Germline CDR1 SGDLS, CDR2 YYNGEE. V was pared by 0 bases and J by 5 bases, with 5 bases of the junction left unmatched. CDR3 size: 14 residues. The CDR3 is CASSVGGGRDEQYF. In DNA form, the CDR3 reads TGTGCCAGCAGCGTAGGAGGGGGCAGGGACGAGCAGTACTTC. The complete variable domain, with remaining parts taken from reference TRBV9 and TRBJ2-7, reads DSGVTQTPKHLITATGQRVTLRCSPRSGDLSVYWYQQSLDQGLQFLIQYYNGEERAKGNILERFSAQQFPDLHSELNLSSLELGDSALYFCASSVGGGRDEQYFGPGTRLTVT.

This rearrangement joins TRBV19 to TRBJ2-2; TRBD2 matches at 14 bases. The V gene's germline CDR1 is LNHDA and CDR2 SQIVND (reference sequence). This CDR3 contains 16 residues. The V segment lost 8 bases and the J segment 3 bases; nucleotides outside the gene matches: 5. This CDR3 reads CASRTSGGRYTGELFF. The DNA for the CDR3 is TGTGCCAGTCGGACTAGCGGGGGGAGGTACACCGGGGAGCTGTTTTTT.

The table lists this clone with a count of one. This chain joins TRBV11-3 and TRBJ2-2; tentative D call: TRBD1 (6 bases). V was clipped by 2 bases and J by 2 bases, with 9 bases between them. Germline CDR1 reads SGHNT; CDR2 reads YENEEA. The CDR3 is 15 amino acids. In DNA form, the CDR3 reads TGTGCCAGCAGCTTAAGGGGGAGTAACACCGGGGAGCTGTTTTTT. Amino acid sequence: CASSLRGSNTGELFF.

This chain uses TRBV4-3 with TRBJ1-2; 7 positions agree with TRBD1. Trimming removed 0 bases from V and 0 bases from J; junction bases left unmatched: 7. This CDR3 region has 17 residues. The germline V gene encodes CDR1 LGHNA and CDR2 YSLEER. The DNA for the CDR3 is TGCGCCAGCAGCCAAGATCCCCGGGACAGCTCTAACTATGGCTACACCTTC. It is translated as CASSQDPRDSSNYGYTF.

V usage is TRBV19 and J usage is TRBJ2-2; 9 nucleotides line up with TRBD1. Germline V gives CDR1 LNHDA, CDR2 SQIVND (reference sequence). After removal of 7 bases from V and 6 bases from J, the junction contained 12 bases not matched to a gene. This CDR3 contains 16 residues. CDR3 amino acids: CASTNPGQGRAGELFF. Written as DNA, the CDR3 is TGTGCCAGTACCAACCCGGGACAGGGAAGGGCCGGGGAGCTGTTTTTT.

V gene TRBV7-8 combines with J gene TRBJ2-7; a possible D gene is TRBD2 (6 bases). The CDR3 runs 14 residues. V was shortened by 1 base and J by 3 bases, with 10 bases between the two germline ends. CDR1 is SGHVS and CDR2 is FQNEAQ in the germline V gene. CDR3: CASSLGLAIYEQYF. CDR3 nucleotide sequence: TGTGCCAGCAGCTTAGGCCTAGCGATCTACGAGCAGTACTTC.

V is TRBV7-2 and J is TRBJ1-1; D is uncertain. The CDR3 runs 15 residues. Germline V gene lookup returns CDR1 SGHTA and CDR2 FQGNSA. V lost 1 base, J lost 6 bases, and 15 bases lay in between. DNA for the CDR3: TGTGCCAGCAGCTTAGGGCGAAATACTAAGGCTGAAGCTTTCTTT. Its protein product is CASSLGRNTKAEAFF. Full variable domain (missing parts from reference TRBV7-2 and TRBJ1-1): GAGVSQSPSNKVTEKGKDVELRCDPISGHTALYWYRQSLGQGLEFLIYFQGNSAPDKSGLPSDRFSAERTGGSVSTLTIQRTQQEDSAVYLCASSLGRNTKAEAFFGQGTRLTVV.

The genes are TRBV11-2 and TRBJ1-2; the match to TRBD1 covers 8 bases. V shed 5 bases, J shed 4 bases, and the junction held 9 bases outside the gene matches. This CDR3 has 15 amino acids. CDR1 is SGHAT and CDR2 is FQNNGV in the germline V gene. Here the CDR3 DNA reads TGTGCCAGCAGCCCCCGACAGGGGCCCCTCTATGGCTACACCTTC. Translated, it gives CASSPRQGPLYGYTF.